The present T cell receptor (beta chain) was sequenced within a study of T cell responses to AZD1222 COVID-19 vaccine. Germline CDR1 reads SGDLS; CDR2 reads YYNGEE. This CDR3 is 13 amino acids long. With 1 base removed from V and 3 bases from J, the gap between germline ends came to 8 bases. This table comes from immunoSEQ multiplex PCR, and its TCRdb copy is limited to in-frame clones, with some not included. The sample contains 150,000 or so clones, about nine tenths of which appear only once. The chain couples TRBV9 to TRBJ2-7; D uncertain. The sequence derives from an adult who received the AZD1222 COVID-19 vaccine. The sequences come from peripheral blood, collected 28 days after the second AZD1222 dose. The CDR3 spells CASSVSGLYEQYF. The CDR3 DNA follows: TGTGCCAGCAGCGTATCTGGCCTCTACGAGCAGTACTTC.